This T cell receptor beta chain was identified in a study of blood T cell repertoires in COVID-19. The method was immunoSEQ multiplex PCR; TCRdb's version includes in-frame clones alone and lacks a portion of them. Of about 160,000 clones listed, 60% to 85% are singletons. Losses at the gene ends were 6 bases for V and 0 bases for J; bases not matched to a gene: 6. Germline CDR1 reads SGHTA; CDR2 reads FQGNSA. The length of the CDR3 is 15 residues. This sequence joins TRBV7-2 and TRBJ1-2, with 8 positions matching TRBD1. The TCR originated in a man between 65 and 85 years old with acute or convalescent COVID-19. The sample was peripheral blood. CDR3 sequence: CASRGQGATNYGYTF. In nucleotides, the CDR3 is TGTGCCAGCAGGGGGCAGGGGGCTACTAACTATGGCTACACCTTC.